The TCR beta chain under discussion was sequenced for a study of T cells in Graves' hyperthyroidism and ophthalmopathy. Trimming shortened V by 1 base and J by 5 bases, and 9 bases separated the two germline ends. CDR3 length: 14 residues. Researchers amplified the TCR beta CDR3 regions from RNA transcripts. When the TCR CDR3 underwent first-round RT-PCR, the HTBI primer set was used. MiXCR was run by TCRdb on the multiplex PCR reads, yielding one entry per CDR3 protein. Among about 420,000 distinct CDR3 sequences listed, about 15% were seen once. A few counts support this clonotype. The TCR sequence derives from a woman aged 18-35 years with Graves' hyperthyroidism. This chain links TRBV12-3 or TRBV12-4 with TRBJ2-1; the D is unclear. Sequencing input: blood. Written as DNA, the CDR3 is TGTGCCAGCAGTTTAGTTGACCAGAACAATGAGCAGTTCTTC. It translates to CASSLVDQNNEQFF.